These 23 T cell receptor beta chains were all obtained from the same sample, sequenced in a study of T cell responses to AZD1222 COVID-19 vaccine. Profiling relied on immunoSEQ multiplex PCR, and the TCRdb table lists in-frame clones only, not all of them. Seen here are 110,000 to 150,000 clones, roughly 90% observed once, and the top ten hold roughly 4.7%. The sample in question was peripheral blood, obtained on day 0 of AZD1222 vaccination. Source of these receptors: an adult in good health.

The V gene is TRBV6-5, the J gene TRBJ1-5; D not resolved. Trimming removed 6 bases at V and 0 bases at J, with 12 bases between. The CDR3 covers 15 residues. CDR1 and CDR2 (germline): MNHEY, SVGAGI. CDR3 nucleotide sequence: TGTGCCAGCAGCCTACAACGCAATAGCAATCAGCCCCAGCATTTT. This sequence encodes CASSLQRNSNQPQHF.

The V and J genes are TRBV5-1 and TRBJ1-6; possible D gene TRBD1, 6 bases. Trimming cost V 4 bases and J 0 bases, with 14 bases left between them. The CDR3 is made up of 17 amino acids. The germline gives CDR1 SGHRS, CDR2 YFSETQ. CDR3 sequence: CASSRGPASSYNSPLHF. CDR3 DNA sequence: TGCGCCAGCAGCCGGGGGCCAGCGAGCTCCTATAATTCACCCCTCCACTTT.

The chain carries TRBV27 and TRBJ2-7; the match to TRBD1 covers 11 bases. CDR3 length: 14 residues. The V and J ends lost 5 bases and 6 bases, in that order; junction bases with no gene match: 6. Germline V gene data show CDR1 as MNHEY and CDR2 as SMNVEV (reference sequence). For the CDR3, the DNA is TGTGCCAGCAGTCTGGACAGGGGGCTGGGCGAGCAGTACTTC. Translation: CASSLDRGLGEQYF.

The rearrangement uses TRBV6-6 and TRBJ1-3; TRBD1 aligns across 7 bases. This CDR3 has 18 amino acids. The V segment lost 5 bases and the J segment 4 bases; nucleotides outside the gene matches: 17. Germline CDR1 and CDR2: MNHNY and SVGAGI (reference sequence). CDR3 DNA: TGTGCCAGCAGTCCTGACAGGGCGAGCTCTCTTGTCGGAAACACCATATATTTT. The encoded protein is CASSPDRASSLVGNTIYF.

V and J are TRBV15 and TRBJ1-4; D gene ambiguous. Germline V gene sequence: CDR1 LNHNV, CDR2 YYDKDF (reference sequence). The CDR3 length is 14 residues. With 0 bases removed from V and 7 bases from J, the gap between germline ends came to 9 bases. This chain's CDR3 is CATSREPGIEKLFF. DNA of the CDR3: TGTGCCACCAGCAGAGAACCCGGGATTGAAAAACTGTTTTTT.

The chain employs TRBV4-1 and TRBJ1-4; D gene unclear. Germline CDR1 is MGHRA and CDR2 is YSYEKL. V dropped 1 base and J dropped 5 bases, with 14 bases sitting between them. The CDR3 consists of 16 residues. CDR3 bases: TGCGCCAGCAGCCAAGTCGGGATCGGGTTAAATGAAAAACTGTTTTTT. Translation gives CASSQVGIGLNEKLFF.

The rearrangement uses TRBV11-2 and TRBJ2-5; either TRBD1 or TRBD2 may fit D (6 bases each). The CDR3 is 17 amino acids. V lost 5 bases and J lost 5, with 24 bases in between. Germline values: CDR1 SGHAT, CDR2 FQNNGV. The DNA of the CDR3 is TGTGCCAGCAGCCACACTGAGGGGGGCTTGGGTTGGGAGACCCAGTACTTC. It specifies CASSHTEGGLGWETQYF.

The V gene is TRBV14, the J gene TRBJ2-1; 11 nucleotides line up with TRBD1. The CDR3 runs 17 residues. Germline CDR1 reads SGHDN; CDR2 reads FVKESK. V lost 0 bases, J lost 7 bases, and 8 bases stayed unmatched. The CDR3 reads CASSQDFGDRGYNEQFF. For the CDR3, the DNA is TGTGCCAGCAGCCAAGATTTCGGGGACAGGGGGTATAATGAGCAGTTCTTC.

V gene TRBV5-4 combines with J gene TRBJ1-2, with 9 bases that match TRBD1. Trimming took 4 bases from V and 10 from J; bases not matched to a gene: 11. Germline-derived CDR1 and CDR2 are SGHNT and YYREEE (reference sequence). The CDR3 length is 14 residues. CDR3 DNA: TGTGCCAGCAGCCCTGGGACAGGGTTAGGTTTCTACACCTTC. Protein product: CASSPGTGLGFYTF.

The V call is TRBV28, the J call TRBJ2-7; no reliable D call. V was trimmed by 3 bases and J by 4 bases, leaving 19 bases between them. The CDR3 length is 16 residues. Per the germline V gene, CDR1 is MDHEN and CDR2 is SYDVKM. The CDR3: CASSFHLAFLLYEQYF. CDR3 nucleotide sequence: TGTGCCAGCAGTTTCCACCTTGCCTTCTTGCTTTACGAGCAGTACTTC. Combining the CDR3 with reference TRBV28 and TRBJ2-7 gives the whole variable domain DVKVTQSSRYLVKRTGEKVFLECVQDMDHENMFWYRQDPGLGLRLIYFSYDVKMKEKGDIPEGYSVSREKKERFSLILESASTNQTSMYLCASSFHLAFLLYEQYFGPGTRLTVT.

The V gene is TRBV4-1, the J gene TRBJ2-7, with D tentatively TRBD1 or TRBD2 (5 bases each). The CDR3 contains 15 residues. V dropped 2 bases and J dropped 4 bases, with 15 bases sitting between them. From germline, CDR1 is MGHRA and CDR2 YSYEKL. This CDR3 is CASSQPGRTVYEQYF. The CDR3 region has the DNA TGCGCCAGCAGCCAACCGGGACGGACGGTGTACGAGCAGTACTTC.

This clone has a single count. This chain uses TRBV5-1 with TRBJ2-7; 8 bases are a match to TRBD1. V was clipped by 4 bases and J by 2 bases; unmatched bases: 5. The CDR3 runs to 14 residues. The germline CDR1 and CDR2 sequences are SGHRS and YFSETQ. CDR3 loop: CASSLGDRPYEQYF. The CDR3 DNA sequence: TGCGCCAGCAGCCTGGGGGACAGGCCCTACGAGCAGTACTTC. The full variable domain, rest sourced from reference TRBV5-1 and TRBJ2-7, is KAGVTQTPRYLIKTRGQQVTLSCSPISGHRSVSWYQQTPGQGLQFLFEYFSETQRNKGNFPGRFSGRQFSNSRSEMNVSTLELGDSALYLCASSLGDRPYEQYFGPGTRLTVT.

V usage is TRBV5-1 and J usage is TRBJ1-1; 7 bases are shared with TRBD1. The germline gives CDR1 SGHRS, CDR2 YFSETQ. The V segment lost 4 bases and the J segment 5 bases; nucleotides outside the gene matches: 5. The CDR3 totals 13 residues. The CDR3 protein is CASSKQGRTEAFF. Written as DNA, the CDR3 is TGCGCCAGCAGCAAACAGGGGCGGACTGAAGCTTTCTTT.

This chain links TRBV3-1 (or the pseudogene TRBV3-2) with TRBJ2-7, with TRBD2 as a possible D gene (6 bases). The germline V gene has CDR1 LGHDT and CDR2 YNNKEL (reference sequence). V gave up 2 bases and J gave up 7 bases, with 12 bases separating them. CDR3 size: 13 residues. CDR3 amino acids: CASSQKTSKEQYF. CDR3 nucleotide sequence: TGTGCCAGCAGCCAAAAAACTAGCAAGGAGCAGTACTTC.

This clone occurred once. This sequence joins TRBV27 and TRBJ1-6; 7 nucleotides align to TRBD1. The V gene's germline CDR1 is MNHEY and CDR2 SMNVEV (reference sequence). Germline trimming cut 1 base from V and 0 bases from J; bases unmatched to any gene: 9. There are 19 residues in the CDR3. The CDR3: CASSLFAYRGSSYNSPLHF. CDR3 DNA: TGTGCCAGCAGTTTATTCGCTTACAGGGGAAGCTCCTATAATTCACCCCTCCACTTT.

About this clone: At one boundary the junction diverges from the germline segment, which might be a read error. This sequence joins TRBV3-1 (or the pseudogene TRBV3-2) and TRBJ2-3, with D perhaps assigned TRBD1 or TRBD2 (5 bases each). CDR3 length: 13 residues. Germline CDR1 reads LGHDT; CDR2 reads YNNKEL (reference sequence). CDR3 nucleotide sequence: TGTGCCAGCAGCCTTAATAGGGGACGCCGCCGGCATTTT. Translation gives CASSLNRGRRRHF.

The V and J genes are TRBV5-1 and TRBJ2-7, with TRBD2 matching 9 bases. Germline lookup yields CDR1 SGHRS and CDR2 YFSETQ. The CDR3 extends over 13 amino acids. V dropped 5 bases and J dropped 4; count of bases not matched to a gene: 4. The CDR3 DNA sequence: TGCGCCAGCAGGGGGCGGGAGGGATACGAGCAGTACTTC. Translation: CASRGREGYEQYF.

This clone was recorded only once. The chain has TRBV4-1 and TRBJ2-2; the D gene is possibly TRBD1 (6 bases). Germline V gene sequence: CDR1 MGHRA, CDR2 YSYEKL. The CDR3 loop spans 14 amino acids. V was shortened by 10 bases and J by 6 bases, with 18 bases between the two germline ends. CDR3 residues: CATMNQGKSGELFF. For the CDR3, the DNA is TGCGCCACAATGAACCAGGGGAAATCCGGGGAGCTGTTTTTT.

CDR3 DNA sequence: TGTGCCAGCAGTCTGAGGGGGGGGCGGTATGGCTACACCTTC. This gives the protein CASSLRGGRYGYTF. The chain employs TRBV6-5 and TRBJ1-2; TRBD1 might be the D (6 bases). Germline-derived CDR1 and CDR2 are MNHEY and SVGAGI. This CDR3 has 14 residues. The V end was cut by 5 bases, the J end by 5 bases, with 15 bases between.

This rearrangement joins TRBV18 to TRBJ1-1; D remains unclear. There are 12 residues in the CDR3. With 0 bases removed from V and 10 bases from J, the gap between germline ends came to 9 bases. Per the germline V gene, CDR1 is KGHSH and CDR2 is LQKENI. The CDR3 loop reads CASSPPVAAAFF. CDR3 DNA: TGTGCCAGCTCACCACCGGTAGCAGCAGCTTTCTTT.

The chain joins TRBV3-1 (or the pseudogene TRBV3-2) to TRBJ2-5, with TRBD2 matching 8 bases. Germline V lookup: CDR1 LGHDT, CDR2 YNNKEL (reference sequence). V shed 4 bases, J shed 2 bases, and the junction held 3 bases outside the gene matches. CDR3 length equals 14 residues. The CDR3 protein is CASSRGTRQETQYF. For the CDR3, the DNA is TGTGCCAGCAGCCGCGGGACTAGACAAGAGACCCAGTACTTC.

This sequence joins TRBV2 and TRBJ1-5; possible D gene TRBD1, 5 bases. Germline CDR1 and CDR2: SNHLY and FYNNEI. The CDR3 runs to 14 residues. The V and J ends lost 5 bases and 3 bases respectively, with 11 bases between them. The CDR3 protein is CASSSRVFNQPQHF. The DNA for the CDR3 is TGTGCCAGCAGTAGCAGGGTATTCAATCAGCCCCAGCATTTT.

This clone appeared once. The chain carries TRBV5-1 and TRBJ2-3; D is possibly TRBD1 (5 bases). With 3 bases removed from V and 5 bases from J, the gap between germline ends came to 13 bases. Germline lookup yields CDR1 SGHRS and CDR2 YFSETQ. The CDR3 contains 14 residues. CDR3 in amino acids: CASSSDPGRDTQYF. The CDR3 bases are TGCGCCAGCAGCTCGGACCCAGGGCGAGATACGCAGTATTTT. Together with reference TRBV5-1 and TRBJ2-3, the CDR3 gives the full variable domain: KAGVTQTPRYLIKTRGQQVTLSCSPISGHRSVSWYQQTPGQGLQFLFEYFSETQRNKGNFPGRFSGRQFSNSRSEMNVSTLELGDSALYLCASSSDPGRDTQYFGPGTRLTVL.